Listed here are 32 T cell receptor beta chains from one sample, sequenced in a study of low-dose radiotherapy and immunotherapy resistance in tumors (dated 2022 in TCRdb). Sample time point, as interpreted from the label and publication: before trial treatment. The run used an Illumina HiSeq 2500. Superscript III and a set of TRAV- and TRBV-specific primers were used to synthesize first-strand cDNA, so that both TCRalpha and TCRbeta chains were covered. A roughly 20-cycle PCR with Phusion amplified the TCRs, pairing a constant-region primer with the adapter that was attached to the V primers. TCRdb reworked the public reads: Q25 trimming with fastp, MiXCR clone assembly, productive beta chains retained. CDR3 protein sequences are deduplicated, and each keeps its most common genes and DNA. The sample table lists over 70,000 distinct CDR3 sequences, approximately 31% of them with a count of one. Around 10% of the sample is held by the ten biggest clonotypes.

This sample comprised PBMCs, obtained before treatment. Receptor source: a female donor with ovarian cancer.

This clonotype was counted a few times. It is likely a read error: a sequence one base away is far more abundant. The CDR3 region has the DNA TGCGCCAGCAGCCAAGATCTCGCGGGGGGCTACAATGAGCAGTACTTC. This encodes CASSQDLAGGYNEQYF. This chain uses TRBV4-1 with TRBJ2-5, with 8 bases that match TRBD2. The CDR3 is 16 amino acids. V lost 0 bases, J lost 11 bases, and 14 bases stayed unmatched. The germline V gene encodes CDR1 MGHRA and CDR2 YSYEKL.

CDR3 in amino acids: CASSIRAGLLSSGASVLTF. The CDR3 DNA sequence: TGTGCCAGCAGCATTCGGGCAGGACTCCTAAGCTCTGGGGCCAGCGTCCTGACTTTC. The V and J genes are TRBV21-1 and TRBJ2-6; the table's D gene call, TRBD2, was not cross checked with the DNA. TRBV21-1 is marked as a pseudogene. The CDR3 runs to 19 residues.

The CDR3 protein is CASSHKPPGGYYGYTF. The CDR3 DNA reads as TGTGCCAGCAGCCATAAGCCCCCCGGAGGATACTATGGCTACACCTTC. This chain connects TRBV7-2 to TRBJ1-2; the D is unclear. The V and J ends lost 5 bases and 3 bases respectively, with 19 bases between them. Germline V lookup: CDR1 SGHTA, CDR2 FQGNSA. CDR3 length: 16 residues.

This clonotype appeared many times. The V call is TRBV21-1, the J call TRBJ1-1. TRBV21-1 is deemed a pseudogene. CDR3 length: 19 residues. CDR3 in amino acids: CASSKWWEGGPTKNTEAFF. For the CDR3, the DNA is TGTGCCAGCAGCAAATGGTGGGAGGGAGGCCCTACAAAGAACACTGAAGCTTTCTTT.

The gene calls are TRBV29-1 and TRBJ2-3, with unresolved D. The CDR3 has 12 residues. Germline CDR1 SQVTM, CDR2 ANQGSEA. V lost 4 bases to trimming and J lost 5 bases, with 10 bases between them. The CDR3 loop is CSVAVSEDTQYF. For the CDR3, the DNA is TGCAGCGTTGCGGTCTCAGAAGATACGCAGTATTTT.

A remark on this clonotype: A read error likely explains this, since a far larger clone differs by one base. This sequence joins TRBV29-1 and TRBJ2-1, with D uncertain. CDR1 is SQVTM and CDR2 is ANQGSEA in the germline V gene. V was pared by 0 bases and J by 10 bases, with 13 bases between. This CDR3 contains 13 residues. Here the CDR3 reads CSVEDPLLYEQFF. The CDR3 DNA reads as TGCAGCGTTGAAGATCCCCTACTCTACGAGCAGTTCTTC.

This clonotype was picked up many times. J is TRBJ2-7 and V is TRBV28, with a possible D match to TRBD1 (6 bases). Between the trimmed V and J ends, which lost 3 bases and 3 bases, there was a span of 12 bases. The CDR3 is made up of 14 amino acids. Looked up from germline, CDR1 is MDHEN and CDR2 is SYDVKM. CDR3: CASSLSRGIYEQYF. The CDR3 bases are TGTGCCAGCAGTTTGTCCAGGGGTATCTACGAGCAGTACTTC.

The V call is TRBV7-2, the J call TRBJ1-2; 10 nucleotides line up with TRBD1. The CDR3 extends over 15 amino acids. The V segment lost 5 bases and the J segment 7 bases; nucleotides outside the gene matches: 10. CDR1 is SGHTA and CDR2 is FQGNSA in the germline V gene. CDR3 nucleotide sequence: TGTGCCAGCAGCGTCCCGGGACAGGGGCGAGTTGGCTACACCTTC. Its translation: CASSVPGQGRVGYTF.

This clonotype was observed a few times. V gene TRBV5-1 combines with J gene TRBJ1-2; TRBD1 aligns across 9 bases. Germline loops: CDR1 SGHRS, CDR2 YFSETQ. V shed 0 bases, J shed 4 bases, and the junction held 4 bases outside the gene matches. This CDR3 has 15 residues. CDR3 loop: CASSLGDRDGYGYTF. As DNA, the CDR3 is TGCGCCAGCAGCTTGGGGGACAGGGATGGCTATGGCTACACCTTC. The full variable domain, in which reference TRBV5-1 and TRBJ1-2 provide the parts outside the CDR3, is KAGVTQTPRYLIKTRGQQVTLSCSPISGHRSVSWYQQTPGQGLQFLFEYFSETQRNKGNFPGRFSGRQFSNSRSEMNVSTLELGDSALYLCASSLGDRDGYGYTFGSGTRLTVV.

The sample holds a few counts of this clonotype. This chain joins TRBV5-1 and TRBJ2-1; TRBD1 might be the D (5 bases). Per the germline V gene, CDR1 is SGHRS and CDR2 is YFSETQ. This CDR3 is 13 amino acids long. V was trimmed by 3 bases and J by 3 bases, leaving 7 bases between them. Here the CDR3 reads CASSSDSYNEQFF. The DNA of the CDR3 is TGCGCCAGCAGCTCAGACAGCTACAATGAGCAGTTCTTC.

This clonotype has a single count. It differs at one base from a far larger clone, so likely a read error. This sequence joins TRBV12-3 or TRBV12-4 and TRBJ2-7; D is unresolved. Near its end, the DNA agrees better with TRBJ2-1, so the J call may be wrong. The CDR3 extends over 11 amino acids. Written as DNA, the CDR3 is TGTGCCAGCAGGAGGTCGGATGACCAGTTCTTC. It yields the protein CASRRSDDQFF.

This clonotype appeared many times. CDR3 loop: CASSFTDRANSPLHF. CDR3 sequence (DNA): TGTGCCAGCAGTTTCACGGATCGGGCTAATTCACCCCTCCACTTT. This chain links TRBV27 with TRBJ1-6; D ambiguous. CDR3 size: 15 residues. V was cut by 3 bases and J by 6 bases, with 12 bases left in between. Germline V gene sequence: CDR1 MNHEY, CDR2 SMNVEV (reference sequence).

This clonotype was counted ten times or more. CDR3 sequence: CASSLGGLAGVPGELFF. CDR3 coding DNA: TGTGCCAGCAGCTTAGGTGGACTAGCGGGAGTGCCCGGGGAGCTGTTTTTT. This sequence joins TRBV7-8 and TRBJ2-2, with 13 bases that match TRBD2. Per the germline V gene, CDR1 is SGHVS and CDR2 is FQNEAQ. V shed 1 base, J shed 6 bases, and the junction held 5 bases outside the gene matches. The length of the CDR3 is 17 residues.

This clonotype was seen at least ten times. The chain has TRBV12-3 or TRBV12-4 and TRBJ2-7, with D perhaps being TRBD1 or TRBD2 (5 bases each). The V gene lost 3 bases and the J gene lost 2 bases, with 11 bases spanning the gap. This CDR3 region has 14 residues. CDR3 sequence: CASSFNGGTYEQYF. CDR3 coding DNA: TGTGCCAGCAGTTTTAATGGGGGAACCTACGAGCAGTACTTC.

There are a few counts of this clonotype. The J gene is TRBJ2-7, the V gene TRBV23-1, with D unresolved. TRBV23-1 is reported as an ORF; its role is uncertain. Trimming left V 0 bases short and J 3 bases short, with 6 bases between. The CDR3 spans 13 residues. CDR3: CASSQSRRYEQYF. The CDR3, as DNA: TGCGCCAGCAGTCAATCCCGGCGCTACGAGCAGTACTTC.

This clonotype occurred many times. This chain connects TRBV20-1 to TRBJ2-1; TRBD2 matches 9 bases. From germline, CDR1 is DFQATT and CDR2 SNEGSKA (reference sequence). CDR3 length: 16 residues. Germline trimming cut 6 bases from V and 5 bases from J; bases unmatched to any gene: 14. The CDR3, as DNA: TGCAGTGCCCTCGGGGTTAGCGGGGGCCTTAACAATGAGCAGTTCTTC. Its protein is CSALGVSGGLNNEQFF.

This clonotype was detected only a few times. The rearrangement links TRBV20-1 to TRBJ1-6; 8 positions agree with TRBD1. The CDR3 has 14 residues. Per the germline V gene, CDR1 is DFQATT and CDR2 is SNEGSKA (reference sequence). After removal of 5 bases from V and 8 bases from J, the junction contained 8 bases not matched to a gene. The CDR3 region has the DNA TGCAGTGCTGATTCGGACAGGGACGATTCACCCCTCCACTTT. This codes for CSADSDRDDSPLHF.

This clonotype was picked up many times. The rearrangement links TRBV6-1 to TRBJ2-1, with TRBD1 identical over 10 bases. The CDR3 length is 16 residues. Germline V CDR1 and CDR2: MNHNS, SASEGT. Trimming took 5 bases from V and 8 from J; bases not matched to a gene: 12. CDR3 amino acids: CASSYSMGQGRHEQFF. CDR3 nucleotide sequence: TGTGCCAGCAGTTACTCTATGGGACAGGGGAGACATGAGCAGTTCTTC.

About this clonotype itself: A far larger clone is off by one base, so a read error is likely. In nucleotides, the CDR3 is TGTGCCAGCAGCTTAGATAGAAACAATGAGCAGTACTTC. Translating gives CASSLDRNNEQYF. V gene TRBV7-6 combines with J gene TRBJ2-5; D gene ambiguous. V was clipped by 1 base and J by 11 bases, with 14 bases between them. The CDR3 runs to 13 residues. Germline CDR1 is SGHVS and CDR2 is FNYEAQ.

As regards this clonotype: Since a far larger clone is one base different, this is likely a read error. The chain joins TRBV5-1 to TRBJ2-7, with TRBD1 matching over 8 bases. Germline lookup yields CDR1 SGHRS and CDR2 YFSETQ. This CDR3 contains 15 residues. J was trimmed by 7 bases and V by 0 bases; bases with no gene match: 9. This chain's CDR3 is CASSLDLSTGDEQYF. CDR3 nucleotides: TGCGCCAGCAGCTTGGATCTTTCGACAGGGGATGAGCAGTACTTC.

The rearrangement links TRBV10-3 to TRBJ1-1; possible D gene TRBD1, 5 bases. The CDR3 loop spans 14 amino acids. V lost 3 bases, J lost 4 bases, and 12 bases lay in between. Looked up from germline, CDR1 is ENHRY and CDR2 is SYGVKD. Written as DNA, the CDR3 is TGTGCCATCAGTGATAGGCAGGGTCCCACTGAAGCTTTCTTT. As protein: CAISDRQGPTEAFF.

This clonotype appeared a few times. The CDR3 DNA reads as TGTGCCAGCAGCCGACAGGGGTCCAATCAGCCCCAGCATTTT. Translation gives CASSRQGSNQPQHF. V is TRBV4-2 and J is TRBJ1-5, with 8 bases aligning to TRBD1. Germline CDR1 LGHNA, CDR2 YNFKEQ. The V segment lost 4 bases and the J segment 3 bases; nucleotides outside the gene matches: 2. The CDR3 runs to 14 residues.

This clonotype was seen ten or more times. The V and J genes are TRBV7-2 and TRBJ2-1; TRBD2 aligns across 12 bases. V trimming: 5 bases; J trimming: 7 bases; junction bases outside the gene matches: 18. The germline V gene has CDR1 SGHTA and CDR2 FQGNSA. The CDR3 contains 19 residues. CDR3 nucleotide sequence: TGTGCCAGCAGCCCGGCGAGGACTAGCGGGATTGGGGAAATAAATGAGCAGTTCTTC. This sequence encodes CASSPARTSGIGEINEQFF.

This clonotype was seen ten or more times. V usage is TRBV6-1 and J usage is TRBJ2-7; D remains ambiguous. This CDR3 is built from 12 residues. The ends were cut back, 5 bases at V and 2 bases at J, with 7 bases in the middle. Germline values: CDR1 MNHNS, CDR2 SASEGT. The CDR3 nucleotides read TGTGCCAGCAGTAGCCAGCCCTACGAGCAGTACTTC. Translating gives CASSSQPYEQYF.

CDR3 nucleotides: TGTGCCAGCAGCCGGACCGTAAATGAGCAGTTCTTC. It codes for CASSRTVNEQFF. V gene TRBV7-8 combines with J gene TRBJ2-1; D is uncertain. This CDR3 region has 12 residues. Germline V gene sequence: CDR1 SGHVS, CDR2 FQNEAQ. V lost 5 bases, J lost 7 bases, and 9 bases lay in between.

This clonotype was observed a handful of times. The V and J genes are TRBV3-1 and TRBJ2-1; 9 positions agree with TRBD2. The CDR3 sequence is 17 residues long. J lost 4 bases, V lost 0 bases, and 7 bases had no gene match. Germline lookup yields CDR1 LGHDT and CDR2 YNNKEL (reference sequence). CDR3 bases: TGTGCCAGCAGCCAAGATGAGTCTAGCGGGGCTTACAATGAGCAGTTCTTC. Protein sequence: CASSQDESSGAYNEQFF.

This clonotype was detected many times. The chain uses TRBV6-2 or TRBV6-3 and TRBJ2-2; no reliable D call. V was clipped by 0 bases and J by 3 bases, with 8 bases between them. This CDR3 spans 15 amino acids. Germline CDR1 and CDR2: MNHEY and SVGEGT. Here the CDR3 reads CASSYSTGDTGELFF. CDR3 in DNA: TGTGCCAGCAGTTACTCGACGGGCGACACCGGGGAGCTGTTTTTT.

This sequence joins TRBV6-2 or TRBV6-3 and TRBJ1-4; no reliable D call. CDR3 length: 10 residues. Per the germline V gene, CDR1 is MNHEY and CDR2 is SVGEGT. V was cut by 5 bases and J by 14 bases, with 9 bases left in between. For the CDR3, the DNA is TGTGCCAGCAGTGACCAGTCCCTGTTTTTT. As protein: CASSDQSLFF.

This clonotype has more than one count but fewer than ten. The chain is built from TRBV6-1 and TRBJ2-7, with no clear D. This CDR3 is built from 12 residues. Germline-derived CDR1 and CDR2 are MNHNS and SASEGT. Trimming took 5 bases from V and 0 from J, leaving 5 bases between them. CDR3 in amino acids: CASSPVSYEQYF. As DNA, the CDR3 is TGTGCCAGCAGTCCTGTCTCCTACGAGCAGTACTTC.

This clonotype came up a few times. The gene calls are TRBV9 and TRBJ2-1, with TRBD2 matching 7 bases. Per the germline V gene, CDR1 is SGDLS and CDR2 is YYNGEE. Trimming took 2 bases from V and 5 from J; bases not matched to a gene: 13. This CDR3 is 17 amino acids long. CDR3: CASSVGFGGSKDNEQFF. CDR3 coding DNA: TGTGCCAGCAGCGTTGGGTTTGGCGGGAGTAAGGACAATGAGCAGTTCTTC. Drawing the rest from reference TRBV9 and TRBJ2-1, the complete variable domain is DSGVTQTPKHLITATGQRVTLRCSPRSGDLSVYWYQQSLDQGLQFLIQYYNGEERAKGNILERFSAQQFPDLHSELNLSSLELGDSALYFCASSVGFGGSKDNEQFFGPGTRLTVL.

In the case of this clonotype: With a far larger clone one base away, a read error is the likely cause. The gene calls are TRBV28 and TRBJ2-7; TRBD2 matches at 8 bases. CDR1 MDHEN and CDR2 SYDVKM come from the germline V gene. The CDR3 totals 15 residues. The trim removed 4 bases at V and 7 bases at J, leaving 12 bases unmatched. The DNA for the CDR3 is TGTGCCAGCAGTTCCCTTTCGGGGGGGCGGGATGAGCAGTACTTC. Its translation is CASSSLSGGRDEQYF.

This clonotype was detected many times. V usage is TRBV18 and J usage is TRBJ1-1; D call uncertain. The CDR3 runs to 13 residues. Per germline, CDR1 KGHSH and CDR2 LQKENI. The ends were cut back, 6 bases at V and 0 bases at J, with 8 bases in the middle. The CDR3 spells CASSATMNTEAFF. The CDR3 DNA reads as TGTGCCAGCTCTGCCACAATGAACACTGAAGCTTTCTTT.